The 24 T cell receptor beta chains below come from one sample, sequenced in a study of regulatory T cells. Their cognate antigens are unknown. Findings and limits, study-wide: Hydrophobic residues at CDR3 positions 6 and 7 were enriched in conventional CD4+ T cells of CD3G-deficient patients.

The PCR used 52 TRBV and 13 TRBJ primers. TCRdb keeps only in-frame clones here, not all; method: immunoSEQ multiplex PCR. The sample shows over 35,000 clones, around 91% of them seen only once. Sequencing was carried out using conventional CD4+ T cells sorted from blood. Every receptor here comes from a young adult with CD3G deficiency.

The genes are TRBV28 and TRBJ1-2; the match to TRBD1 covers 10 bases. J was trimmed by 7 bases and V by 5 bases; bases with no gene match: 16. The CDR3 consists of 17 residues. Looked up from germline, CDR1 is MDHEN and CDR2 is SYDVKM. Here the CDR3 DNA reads TGTGCCAGCAGTCAAACGACAGGGGGCTTTGGGTTGGGTGGCTACACCTTC. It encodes CASSQTTGGFGLGGYTF.

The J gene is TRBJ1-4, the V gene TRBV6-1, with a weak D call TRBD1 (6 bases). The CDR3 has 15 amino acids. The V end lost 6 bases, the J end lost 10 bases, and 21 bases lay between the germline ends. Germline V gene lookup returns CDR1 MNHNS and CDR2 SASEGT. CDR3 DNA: TGTGCCAGCAGCCCCGGGGGGGCAACTGTGGGAAAACTGTTTTTT. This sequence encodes CASSPGGATVGKLFF.

The DNA of the CDR3 is TGTGCCAGTAGTAGGGACAGAGCCGCTAACTATGGCTACACCTTC. Residues: CASSRDRAANYGYTF. This chain connects TRBV19 to TRBJ1-2; 7 nucleotides match TRBD1. Per germline, CDR1 LNHDA and CDR2 SQIVND (reference sequence). The V and J ends lost 4 bases and 0 bases, in that order; junction bases with no gene match: 5. This CDR3 spans 15 amino acids.

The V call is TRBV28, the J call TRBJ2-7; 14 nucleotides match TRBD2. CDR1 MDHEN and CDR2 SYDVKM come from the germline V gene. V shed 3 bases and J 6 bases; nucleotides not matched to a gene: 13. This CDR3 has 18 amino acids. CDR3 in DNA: TGTGCCAGCAGTTTTAGGACTAGCGGGAGGTTCATAGGTGCCGAGCAGTACTTC. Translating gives CASSFRTSGRFIGAEQYF.

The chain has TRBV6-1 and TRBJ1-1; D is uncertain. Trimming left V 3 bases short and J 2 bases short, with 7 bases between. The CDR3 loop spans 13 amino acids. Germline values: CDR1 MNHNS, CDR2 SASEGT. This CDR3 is CASSDHGNTEAFF. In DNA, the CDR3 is TGTGCCAGCAGTGATCACGGCAACACTGAAGCTTTCTTT.

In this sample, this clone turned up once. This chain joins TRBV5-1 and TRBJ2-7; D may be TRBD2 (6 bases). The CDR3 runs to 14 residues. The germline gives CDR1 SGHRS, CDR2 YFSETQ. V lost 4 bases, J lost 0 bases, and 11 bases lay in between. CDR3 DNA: TGCGCCAGCAGCGGCGGGATCAACTCCTACGAGCAGTACTTC. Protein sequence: CASSGGINSYEQYF.

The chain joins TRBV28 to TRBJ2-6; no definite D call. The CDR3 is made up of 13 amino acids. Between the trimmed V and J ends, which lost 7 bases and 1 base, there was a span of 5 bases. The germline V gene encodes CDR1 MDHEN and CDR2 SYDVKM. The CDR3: CASTESGANVLTF. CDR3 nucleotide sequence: TGTGCCAGCACCGAGTCTGGGGCCAACGTCCTGACTTTC.

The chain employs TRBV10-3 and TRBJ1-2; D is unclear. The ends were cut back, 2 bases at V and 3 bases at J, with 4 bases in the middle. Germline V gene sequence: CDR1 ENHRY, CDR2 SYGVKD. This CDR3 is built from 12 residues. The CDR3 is CAISERDYGYTF. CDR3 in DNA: TGTGCCATCAGTGAGCGGGACTATGGCTACACCTTC.

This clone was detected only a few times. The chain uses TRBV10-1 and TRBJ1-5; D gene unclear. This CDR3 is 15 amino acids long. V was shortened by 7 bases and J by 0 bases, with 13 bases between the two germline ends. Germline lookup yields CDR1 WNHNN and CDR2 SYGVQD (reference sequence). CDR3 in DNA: TGCGCCAGCACCCCGACGGGGAATAGCAATCAGCCCCAGCATTTT. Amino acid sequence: CASTPTGNSNQPQHF.

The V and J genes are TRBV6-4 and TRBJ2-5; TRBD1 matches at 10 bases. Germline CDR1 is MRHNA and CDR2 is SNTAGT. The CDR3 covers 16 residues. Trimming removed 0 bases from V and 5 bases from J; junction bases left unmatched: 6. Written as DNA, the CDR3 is TGTGCCAGCAGTGACTCGGGACAGGGGAGGCGGGAGACCCAGTACTTC. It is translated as CASSDSGQGRRETQYF.

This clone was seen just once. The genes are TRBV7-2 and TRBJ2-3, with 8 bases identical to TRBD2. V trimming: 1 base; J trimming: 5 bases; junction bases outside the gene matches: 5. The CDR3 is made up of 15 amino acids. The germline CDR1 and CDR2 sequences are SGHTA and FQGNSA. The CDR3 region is CASSLERGLRDTQYF. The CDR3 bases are TGTGCCAGCAGCTTAGAGCGGGGGTTAAGAGATACGCAGTATTTT.

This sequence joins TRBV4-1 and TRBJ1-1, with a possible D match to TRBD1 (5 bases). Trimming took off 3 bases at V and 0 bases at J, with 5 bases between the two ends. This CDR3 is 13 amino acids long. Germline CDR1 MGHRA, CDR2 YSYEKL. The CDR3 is CASSQGVNTEAFF. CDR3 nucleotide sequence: TGCGCCAGCAGCCAGGGGGTGAACACTGAAGCTTTCTTT.

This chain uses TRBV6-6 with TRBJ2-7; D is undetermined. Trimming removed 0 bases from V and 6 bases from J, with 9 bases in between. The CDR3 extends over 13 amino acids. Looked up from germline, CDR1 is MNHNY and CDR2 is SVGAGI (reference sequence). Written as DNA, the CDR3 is TGTGCCAGCAGTTACTCGAGAGTCGCCGAGCAGTACTTC. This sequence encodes CASSYSRVAEQYF.

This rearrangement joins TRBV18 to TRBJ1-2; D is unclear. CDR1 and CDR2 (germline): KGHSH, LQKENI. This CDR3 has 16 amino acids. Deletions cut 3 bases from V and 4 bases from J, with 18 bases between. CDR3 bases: TGTGCCAGCTCACCGGGTCAGAGCTCCCTCGCCTATGGCTACACCTTC. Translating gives CASSPGQSSLAYGYTF.

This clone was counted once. CDR3 in DNA: TGTGCCTGGAGTGTGGAACAGGGGAGTGTAGCTTTCTTT. It codes for CAWSVEQGSVAFF. The rearrangement uses TRBV30 and TRBJ1-1; 7 bases fit TRBD1. Germline V gene lookup returns CDR1 GTSNPN and CDR2 SVGIG (reference sequence). Trimming cost V 0 bases and J 10 bases; bases outside gene matches: 8. CDR3 length: 13 residues. Full variable domain (remainder filled in from reference TRBV30 and TRBJ1-1): SQTIHQWPATLVQPVGSPLSLECTVEGTSNPNLYWYRQAAGRGLQLLFYSVGIGQISSEVPQNLSASRPQDRQFILSSKKLLLSDSGFYLCAWSVEQGSVAFFGQGTRLTVV.

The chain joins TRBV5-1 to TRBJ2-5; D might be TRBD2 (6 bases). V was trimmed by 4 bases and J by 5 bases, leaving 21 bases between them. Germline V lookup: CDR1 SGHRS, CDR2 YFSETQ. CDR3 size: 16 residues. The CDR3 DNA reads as TGCGCCAGCAGCAGAGGGACTTCCAGATCGGGGGAGACCCAGTACTTC. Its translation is CASSRGTSRSGETQYF.

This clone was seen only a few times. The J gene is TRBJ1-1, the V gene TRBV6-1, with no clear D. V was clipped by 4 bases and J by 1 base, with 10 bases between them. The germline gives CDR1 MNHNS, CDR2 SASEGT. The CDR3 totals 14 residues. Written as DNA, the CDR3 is TGTGCCAGCAGTGGAAGAGTAGCGAACACTGAAGCTTTCTTT. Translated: CASSGRVANTEAFF.

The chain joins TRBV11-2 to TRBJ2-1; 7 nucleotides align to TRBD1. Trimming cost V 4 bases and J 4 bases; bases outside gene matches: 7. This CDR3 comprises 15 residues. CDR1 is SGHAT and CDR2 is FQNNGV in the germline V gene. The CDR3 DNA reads TGTGCCAGCAGCTCAAACAGGGGAGCGTACAATGAGCAGTTCTTC. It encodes CASSSNRGAYNEQFF.

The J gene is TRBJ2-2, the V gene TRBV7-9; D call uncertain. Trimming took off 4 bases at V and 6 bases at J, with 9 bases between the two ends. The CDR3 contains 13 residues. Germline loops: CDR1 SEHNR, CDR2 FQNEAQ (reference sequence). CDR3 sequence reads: CASSSDSSGELFF. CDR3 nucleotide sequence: TGTGCCAGCAGCTCCGACTCATCCGGGGAGCTGTTTTTT.

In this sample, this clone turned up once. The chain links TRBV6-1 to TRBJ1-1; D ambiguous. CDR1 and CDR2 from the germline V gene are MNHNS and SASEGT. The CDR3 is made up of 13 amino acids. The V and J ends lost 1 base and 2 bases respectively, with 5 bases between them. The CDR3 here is CASSEVGNTEAFF. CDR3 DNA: TGTGCCAGCAGTGAAGTGGGTAACACTGAAGCTTTCTTT.

The CDR3 protein is CASRTGDTEAFF. The CDR3 DNA sequence: TGTGCCAGCAGGACAGGGGACACTGAAGCTTTCTTT. The V gene is TRBV6-6, the J gene TRBJ1-1; TRBD1 matches 8 bases. The germline V gene has CDR1 MNHNY and CDR2 SVGAGI (reference sequence). J gave up 3 bases and V 6 bases, and 0 bases lay outside the gene matches. This CDR3 spans 12 amino acids.

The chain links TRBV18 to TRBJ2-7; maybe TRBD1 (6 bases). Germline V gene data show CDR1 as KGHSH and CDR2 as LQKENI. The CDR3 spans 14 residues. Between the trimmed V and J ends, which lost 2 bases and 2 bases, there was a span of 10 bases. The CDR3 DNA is TGTGCCAGCTCACCAGAGGCAGGGGCCTACGAGCAGTACTTC. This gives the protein CASSPEAGAYEQYF.

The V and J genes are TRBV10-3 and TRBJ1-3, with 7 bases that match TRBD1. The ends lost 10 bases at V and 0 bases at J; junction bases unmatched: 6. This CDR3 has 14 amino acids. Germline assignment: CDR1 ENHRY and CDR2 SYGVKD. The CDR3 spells CATGQASSGNTIYF. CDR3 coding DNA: TGTGCCACTGGACAGGCCTCCTCTGGAAACACCATATATTTT.

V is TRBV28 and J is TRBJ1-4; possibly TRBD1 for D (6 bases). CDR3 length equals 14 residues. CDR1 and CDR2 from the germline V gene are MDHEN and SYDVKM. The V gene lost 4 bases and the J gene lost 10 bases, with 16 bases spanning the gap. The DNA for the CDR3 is TGTGCCAGCAGTTGGGGGGGGCGCGATCGAAAACTGTTTTTT. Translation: CASSWGGRDRKLFF.